This TCR beta chain was sequenced during a study of blood T cell repertoires in COVID-19. At the level of the study: Material from acute and convalescent COVID-19 was sourced from the United States, Italy and Spain.

Produced via immunoSEQ multiplex PCR; TCRdb's table is partial and in-frame only. The sample comprises roughly 200,000 clones, more than 75% of which are singletons, and roughly 6% rests with the top ten. This clone came up a few times. The sequenced sample consisted of peripheral blood. The receptor's source is a man in his forties with active or convalescent COVID-19.

The CDR3 nucleotides are TGTGCCACCAGCAGAAACCTAGGAGGGCACTATGGCTACACCTTC. Its translation: CATSRNLGGHYGYTF. The V gene is TRBV15, the J gene TRBJ1-2; D remains ambiguous. The V end lost 2 bases, the J end lost 3 bases, and 13 bases lay between the germline ends. Germline V gives CDR1 LNHNV, CDR2 YYDKDF (reference sequence). There are 15 residues in the CDR3.